The 12 T cell receptor beta chains given below trace back to one sample, sequenced in a study of T cell clonotyping in hematopoietic cell transplantation. Time point reported: recipient sample about 28 days before transplant, after cytoreduction. TCRdb keeps only in-frame clones here, not all; method: immunoSEQ multiplex PCR. The data contain over 25,000 clones, approximately 80% of them singletons. Sequenced material: peripheral blood mononuclear cells, taken before stem cell transplant. These receptors were collected from a woman between 55 and 75 years old with acute myeloid leukemia. Some clones in this sample may be carry-over from other donors' samples.

This chain uses TRBV10-3 with TRBJ2-5, with 11 bases matching TRBD2. Germline CDR1 ENHRY, CDR2 SYGVKD. CDR3 length equals 16 residues. Trimming removed 0 bases from V and 5 bases from J; junction bases left unmatched: 5. The CDR3 region is CAISESMASGRETQYF. Here the CDR3 DNA reads TGTGCCATCAGTGAGTCGATGGCTAGCGGGAGGGAGACCCAGTACTTC.

The rearrangement links TRBV7-9 to TRBJ2-7; 8 bases match TRBD1. This CDR3 has 15 residues. Germline CDR1 is SEHNR and CDR2 is FQNEAQ (reference sequence). Trimming cost V 8 bases and J 7 bases; bases outside gene matches: 16. The CDR3, as DNA: TGTGCCAGCGTCCGGGGGTCCCAGGGGGCATATGAGCAGTACTTC. Translation: CASVRGSQGAYEQYF.

The V and J genes are TRBV29-1 and TRBJ2-2; D is unresolved. Trimming took 7 bases from V and 5 from J, leaving 17 bases between them. CDR3 size: 14 residues. The germline V gene has CDR1 SQVTM and CDR2 ANQGSEA. The CDR3 sequence: CSACEGPTTGELFF. The DNA for the CDR3 is TGCAGCGCGTGCGAAGGGCCGACTACCGGGGAGCTGTTTTTT.

The gene calls are TRBV20-1 and TRBJ2-7; no firm D call. This CDR3 is built from 11 residues. V was pared by 5 bases and J by 2 bases, with 7 bases between. Germline V gene sequence: CDR1 DFQATT, CDR2 SNEGSKA (reference sequence). CDR3 protein: CSASYAYEQYF. In DNA form, the CDR3 reads TGCAGTGCTTCTTATGCCTACGAGCAGTACTTC.

The V and J genes are TRBV10-3 and TRBJ1-3, with D tentatively TRBD1 (5 bases). V was pared by 5 bases and J by 0 bases, with 14 bases between. CDR3 length: 16 residues. Germline V lookup: CDR1 ENHRY, CDR2 SYGVKD. The CDR3 here is CAISSDSFLSGNTIYF. The CDR3 DNA is TGTGCCATCAGTTCCGACAGTTTCCTCTCTGGAAACACCATATATTTT.

V is TRBV7-2 and J is TRBJ1-3; D call uncertain. Germline V gene data show CDR1 as SGHTA and CDR2 as FQGNSA. The V and J ends lost 5 bases and 0 bases respectively, with 14 bases between them. The CDR3 extends over 16 amino acids. For the CDR3, the DNA is TGTGCCAGCAGCAGAGACGGAGTCGGCTCTGGAAACACCATATATTTT. The encoded protein is CASSRDGVGSGNTIYF.

The gene calls are TRBV6-1 and TRBJ1-2; 7 nucleotides line up with TRBD1. J gave up 8 bases and V 2 bases, and 2 bases lay outside the gene matches. From germline, CDR1 is MNHNS and CDR2 SASEGT. The CDR3 extends over 12 amino acids. CDR3 in amino acids: CASSETGVGYTF. Written as DNA, the CDR3 is TGTGCCAGCAGTGAAACAGGGGTGGGCTACACCTTC.

This clone showed up just once. This rearrangement joins TRBV5-8 to TRBJ2-2; D is perhaps TRBD1 (6 bases). Looked up from germline, CDR1 is SGHTS and CDR2 is YDEGEE. V was cut by 0 bases and J by 4 bases, with 10 bases left in between. The CDR3 is 15 amino acids. The CDR3 protein is CASSLGQAFTGELFF. The CDR3 DNA sequence: TGTGCCAGCAGCTTGGGACAGGCCTTCACCGGGGAGCTGTTTTTT. Supplemented by reference TRBV5-8 and TRBJ2-2, the full variable domain reads EAGVTQSPTHLIKTRGQQATLRCSPISGHTSVYWYQQALGLGLQFLLWYDEGEERNRGNFPPRFSGRQFPNYSSELNVNALELEDSALYLCASSLGQAFTGELFFGEGSRLTVL.

The chain has TRBV6-4 and TRBJ2-2; D may be TRBD1 or TRBD2 (7 bases each). The CDR3 covers 15 residues. V lost 5 bases and J lost 5, with 15 bases in between. Germline V gives CDR1 MRHNA, CDR2 SNTAGT. DNA of the CDR3: TGTGCCAGCAGTCCAGGGGGGGCCGGGACCGGGGAGCTGTTTTTT. Translated: CASSPGGAGTGELFF.

This rearrangement joins TRBV15 to TRBJ2-3; D is possibly TRBD1 (6 bases). The germline gives CDR1 LNHNV, CDR2 YYDKDF (reference sequence). The CDR3 runs 15 residues. The V end lost 1 base, the J end lost 5 bases, and 13 bases lay between the germline ends. The CDR3 is CATSRGTGGIDTQYF. Written as DNA, the CDR3 is TGTGCCACCAGCAGAGGAACTGGGGGCATAGATACGCAGTATTTT.

The CDR3 protein is CASSFSVPPYEQYF. DNA for the CDR3: TGTGCCAGCAGTTTCAGCGTACCCCCCTACGAGCAGTACTTC. This rearrangement joins TRBV27 to TRBJ2-7; D gene uncertain. CDR1 MNHEY and CDR2 SMNVEV come from the germline V gene (reference sequence). Trimming shortened V by 3 bases and J by 2 bases, and 11 bases separated the two germline ends. This CDR3 has 14 amino acids.

The table lists this clone with a few counts. CDR3 sequence reads: CASSTGQVSSYEQYF. CDR3 DNA sequence: TGCGCCAGCAGCACAGGACAGGTTAGCTCCTACGAGCAGTACTTC. The V gene is TRBV5-1, the J gene TRBJ2-7; 7 bases are shared with TRBD1. Germline-derived CDR1 and CDR2 are SGHRS and YFSETQ. This CDR3 is built from 15 residues. V lost 4 bases and J lost 0; bases outside the gene matches: 7.